This is a list of T cell receptor beta chains from one sample in a study of cytomegalovirus exposure and HLA in healthy donors. Assay used: immunoSEQ multiplex PCR; TCRdb lists only in-frame clones, some missing. The sample consists of roughly 190,000 clones, roughly four fifths of them appearing once. Sequences were obtained from PBMCs. All receptors come from a woman aged 45 to 65 in good health and CMV-seropositive. The CDR3 runs from the conserved cysteine through the conserved F or W. The D gene is left open where the match is weak. Clone size appears in some rows only: once, few, many, or a class for an expanded clone.

v_call	clone_size	cdr3_length	d_call	j_call	cdr3_nt	cdr3_aa
TRBV6-5	NA	16	NA	TRBJ1-6	TGTGCCAGCAGTTACTCGAAATACAGGGCTAATTCACCCCTCCACTTT	CASSYSKYRANSPLHF
TRBV5-1	once	15	TRBD2	TRBJ2-1	TGCGCCAGCAGCGTGGGGGGTCTAGCGGCGATTGAGCAGTTCTTC	CASSVGGLAAIEQFF
TRBV4-2	NA	15	NA	TRBJ1-1	TGTGCCAGCAGCCAATATGACAAGGAGGTCCCTGAAGCTTTCTTT	CASSQYDKEVPEAFF
TRBV4-1	NA	17	TRBD1	TRBJ1-4	TGCGCCAGCAGCCAAGATTGGACAGGGGGCTCTAATGAAAAACTGTTTTTT	CASSQDWTGGSNEKLFF
TRBV6-5	NA	15	TRBD1	TRBJ2-5	TGTGCCAGCAGGGCGGACAGGGGGTATGGAGAGACCCAGTACTTC	CASRADRGYGETQYF
TRBV5-4	NA	14	NA	TRBJ2-1	TGTGCCAGCAGCTTTGGACCGCGGGGCTATGAGCAGTTCTTC	CASSFGPRGYEQFF
TRBV12-5	NA	15	TRBD2	TRBJ2-2	TGTGCTAGTGGTTTGGGACTAGCGGTCACCGGGGAGCTGTTTTTT	CASGLGLAVTGELFF
TRBV7-6	NA	15	NA	TRBJ2-7	TGTGCCAGCAGCTTAGGGCCAGGGGGGTCGAACGAGCAGTACTTC	CASSLGPGGSNEQYF
TRBV28	NA	17	TRBD2	TRBJ2-1	TGTGCCAGCAGTTTAACGGAGGTAGCGGGCTATTACAATGAGCAGTTCTTC	CASSLTEVAGYYNEQFF
TRBV7-3	NA	17	TRBD1	TRBJ1-2	TGTGCCAGCAGCTTAGATCCATTCGACAGGGCCAACTATGGCTACACCTTC	CASSLDPFDRANYGYTF
TRBV6-5	few	13	NA	TRBJ1-1	TGTGCCAGCAGTTGGGATAGACAGTCTGAAGCTTTCTTT	CASSWDRQSEAFF
TRBV7-2	NA	15	NA	TRBJ2-5	TGTGCCAGCAGCCGCGCGTCAGGGACTTTGGAGACCCAGTACTTC	CASSRASGTLETQYF